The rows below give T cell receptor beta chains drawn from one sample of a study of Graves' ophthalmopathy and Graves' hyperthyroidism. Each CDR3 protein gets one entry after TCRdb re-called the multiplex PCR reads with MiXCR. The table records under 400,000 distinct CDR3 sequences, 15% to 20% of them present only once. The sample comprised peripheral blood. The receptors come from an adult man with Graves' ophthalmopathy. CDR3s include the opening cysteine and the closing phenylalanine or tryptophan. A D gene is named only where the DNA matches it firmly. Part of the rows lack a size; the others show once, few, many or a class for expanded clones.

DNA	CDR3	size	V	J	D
TGTGCCAGCAGTGTCGACGGACTAGCTGTTGAGCAGTACTTC	CASSVDGLAVEQYF	many	TRBV6-1	TRBJ2-7	TRBD2
TGTGCCAGCAGTTACTCGACTGTGGACAGCCGGGCCTACGAGCAGTACTTC	CASSYSTVDSRAYEQYF	.	TRBV6-2/TRBV6-3	TRBJ2-7	.
TGCGCCAGCAGCTCCACCGCCCCGAGCTCCTATAATTCACCCCTCCACTTT	CASSSTAPSSYNSPLHF	many	TRBV4-1	TRBJ1-6	.
TGCGCCAGCAGCCAACTAGCGCGAGAGACCCAGTACTTC	CASSQLARETQYF	few	TRBV4-1	TRBJ2-5	.
TGCGCCAGCAGCCAACGTGCGGGAGTCACCGGGGAGCTGTTTTTT	CASSQRAGVTGELFF	many	TRBV4-1	TRBJ2-2	TRBD2
TGTGCCACCAGTTTTGGGCGGAACACTGAAGCTTTCTTT	CATSFGRNTEAFF	many	TRBV15	TRBJ1-1	.
TGTGCCAGCAGCTTAGTTGACAGGTTCTATAATTCACCCCTCCACTTT	CASSLVDRFYNSPLHF	many	TRBV7-8	TRBJ1-6	.
TGTGCCTGGAGTACTAGGGAGAGTAATTCACCCCTCCACTTT	CAWSTRESNSPLHF	many	TRBV30	TRBJ1-6	.
TGTGCCAGTTCTCCAGGACAGGGGGCCCCTGAAGCTTTCTTT	CASSPGQGAPEAFF	.	TRBV19	TRBJ1-1	TRBD1
TGTGCCAGCATAGGGACAGGGTTGGGAGAGCAGTACTTC	CASIGTGLGEQYF	many	TRBV6-5	TRBJ2-7	TRBD1